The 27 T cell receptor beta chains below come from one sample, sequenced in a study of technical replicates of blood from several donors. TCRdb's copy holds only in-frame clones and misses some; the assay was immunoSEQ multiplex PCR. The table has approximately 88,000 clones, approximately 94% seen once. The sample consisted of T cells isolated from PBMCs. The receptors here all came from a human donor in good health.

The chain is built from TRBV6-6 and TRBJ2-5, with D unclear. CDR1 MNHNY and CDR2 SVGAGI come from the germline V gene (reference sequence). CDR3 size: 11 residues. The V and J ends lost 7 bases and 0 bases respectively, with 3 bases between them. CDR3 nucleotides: TGTGCCAGCACCAACCAAGAGACCCAGTACTTC. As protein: CASTNQETQYF.

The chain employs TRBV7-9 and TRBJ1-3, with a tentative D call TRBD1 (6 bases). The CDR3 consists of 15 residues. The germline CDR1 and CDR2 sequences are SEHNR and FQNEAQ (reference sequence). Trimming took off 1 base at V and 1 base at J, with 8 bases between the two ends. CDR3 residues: CASSLGQASGNTIYF. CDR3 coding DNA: TGTGCCAGCAGCTTAGGACAGGCGTCTGGAAACACCATATATTTT.

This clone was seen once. The CDR3 DNA reads TGTGCCAGTAGTATAGGGGGGCAGGCCTACGAGCAGTACTTC. It codes for CASSIGGQAYEQYF. This sequence joins TRBV19 and TRBJ2-7; TRBD1 is a possible D gene (6 bases). CDR1 is LNHDA and CDR2 is SQIVND in the germline V gene (reference sequence). This CDR3 region has 14 residues. Between the trimmed V and J ends, which lost 1 base and 2 bases, there was a span of 9 bases.

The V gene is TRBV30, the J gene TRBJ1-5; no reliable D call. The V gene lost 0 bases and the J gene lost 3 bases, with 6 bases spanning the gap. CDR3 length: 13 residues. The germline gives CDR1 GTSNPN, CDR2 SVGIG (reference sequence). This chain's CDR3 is CAWSVTNNQPQHF. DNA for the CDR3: TGTGCCTGGAGTGTTACAAACAATCAGCCCCAGCATTTT.

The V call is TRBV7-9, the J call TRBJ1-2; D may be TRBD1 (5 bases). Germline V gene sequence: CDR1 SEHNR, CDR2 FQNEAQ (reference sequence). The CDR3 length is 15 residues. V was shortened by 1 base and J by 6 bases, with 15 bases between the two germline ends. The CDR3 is CASSLEGVKANGYTF. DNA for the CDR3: TGTGCCAGCAGCTTAGAAGGGGTAAAGGCGAATGGCTACACCTTC.

Here the CDR3 DNA reads TGTGCCAGCAGCCCCAACCGACAGGGAACGTCAGAGACCCAGTACTTC. As protein: CASSPNRQGTSETQYF. The chain links TRBV7-9 to TRBJ2-5; TRBD1 aligns across 7 bases. This CDR3 is 16 amino acids long. The V and J ends lost 5 bases and 4 bases, in that order; junction bases with no gene match: 13. Germline lookup yields CDR1 SEHNR and CDR2 FQNEAQ (reference sequence).

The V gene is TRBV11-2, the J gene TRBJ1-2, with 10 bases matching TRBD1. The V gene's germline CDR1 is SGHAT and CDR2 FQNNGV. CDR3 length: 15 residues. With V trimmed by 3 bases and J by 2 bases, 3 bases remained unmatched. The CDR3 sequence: CASSFSGQGNYGYTF. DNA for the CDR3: TGTGCCAGCAGCTTTTCGGGACAGGGGAACTATGGCTACACCTTC.

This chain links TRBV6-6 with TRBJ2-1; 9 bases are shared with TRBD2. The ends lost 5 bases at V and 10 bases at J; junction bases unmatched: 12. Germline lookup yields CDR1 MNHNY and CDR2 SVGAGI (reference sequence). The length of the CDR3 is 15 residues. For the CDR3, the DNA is TGTGCCAGCAGTCCCCCTAGCGGGAATGTTGGGGAGCAGTTCTTC. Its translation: CASSPPSGNVGEQFF.

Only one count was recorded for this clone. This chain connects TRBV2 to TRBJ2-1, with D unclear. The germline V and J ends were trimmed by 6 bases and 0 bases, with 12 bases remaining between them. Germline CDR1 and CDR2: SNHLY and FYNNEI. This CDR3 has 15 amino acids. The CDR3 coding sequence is TGTGCCAGCAGGGAAAAATGGAGCTCCTACAATGAGCAGTTCTTC. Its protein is CASREKWSSYNEQFF.

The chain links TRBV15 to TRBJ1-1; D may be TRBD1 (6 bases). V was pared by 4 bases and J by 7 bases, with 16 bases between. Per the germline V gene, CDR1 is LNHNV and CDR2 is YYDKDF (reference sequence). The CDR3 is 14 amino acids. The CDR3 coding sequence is TGTGCCACCAGCAACGGACAGCTTATAAGTGAAGCTTTCTTT. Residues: CATSNGQLISEAFF.

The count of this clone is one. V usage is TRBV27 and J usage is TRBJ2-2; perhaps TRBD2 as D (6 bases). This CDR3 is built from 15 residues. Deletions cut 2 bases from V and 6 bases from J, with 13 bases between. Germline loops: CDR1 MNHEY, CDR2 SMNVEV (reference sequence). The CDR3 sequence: CASSLGGVRSGELFF. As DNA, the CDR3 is TGTGCCAGCAGTTTAGGCGGGGTGAGGTCCGGGGAGCTGTTTTTT.

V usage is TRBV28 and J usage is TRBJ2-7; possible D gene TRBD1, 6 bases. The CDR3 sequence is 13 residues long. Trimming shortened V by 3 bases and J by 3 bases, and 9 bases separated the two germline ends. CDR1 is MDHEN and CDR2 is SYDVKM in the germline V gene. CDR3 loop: CASSFDRLYEQYF. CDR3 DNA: TGTGCCAGCAGTTTCGACAGGCTCTACGAGCAGTACTTC.

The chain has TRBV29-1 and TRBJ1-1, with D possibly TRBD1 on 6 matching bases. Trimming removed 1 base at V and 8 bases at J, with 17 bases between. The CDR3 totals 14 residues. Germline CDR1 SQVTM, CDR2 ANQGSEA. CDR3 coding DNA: TGCAGCGTTGAAGTTTCGTGGCAGGGGACCGAAGCTTTCTTT. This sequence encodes CSVEVSWQGTEAFF.

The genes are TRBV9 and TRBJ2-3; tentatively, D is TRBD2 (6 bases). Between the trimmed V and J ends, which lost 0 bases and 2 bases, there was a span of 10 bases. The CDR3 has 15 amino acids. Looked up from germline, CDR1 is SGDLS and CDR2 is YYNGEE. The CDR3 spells CASSVGWGDTDTQYF. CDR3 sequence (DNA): TGTGCCAGCAGCGTAGGATGGGGGGACACAGATACGCAGTATTTT.

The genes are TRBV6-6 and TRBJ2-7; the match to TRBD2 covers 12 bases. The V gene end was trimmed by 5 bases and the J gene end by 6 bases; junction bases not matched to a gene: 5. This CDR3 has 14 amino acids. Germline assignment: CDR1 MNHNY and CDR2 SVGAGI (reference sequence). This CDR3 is CASSLGLAGSEQYF. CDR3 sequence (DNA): TGTGCCAGCAGTCTCGGACTAGCGGGAAGCGAGCAGTACTTC.

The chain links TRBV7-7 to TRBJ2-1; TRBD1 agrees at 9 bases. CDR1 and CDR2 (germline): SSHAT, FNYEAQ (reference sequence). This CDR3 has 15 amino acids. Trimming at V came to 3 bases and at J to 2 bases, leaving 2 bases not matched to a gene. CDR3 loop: CASSLDRGPYNEQFF. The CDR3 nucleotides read TGTGCCAGCAGCTTGGACAGGGGCCCCTACAATGAGCAGTTCTTC.

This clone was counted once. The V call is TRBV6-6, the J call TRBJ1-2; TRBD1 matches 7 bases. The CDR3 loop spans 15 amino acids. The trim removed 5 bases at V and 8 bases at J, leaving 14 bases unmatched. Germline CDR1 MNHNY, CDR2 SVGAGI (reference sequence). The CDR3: CASSGGTDAIWGYTF. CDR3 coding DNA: TGTGCCAGCAGTGGGGGGACAGATGCTATCTGGGGCTACACCTTC.

CDR3 region: CASSTGAYGYTF. In DNA, the CDR3 is TGTGCCAGCAGTACAGGGGCCTATGGCTACACCTTC. This chain links TRBV2 with TRBJ1-2, with 7 nucleotides matching TRBD1. Germline V gene sequence: CDR1 SNHLY, CDR2 FYNNEI. V shed 5 bases and J 4 bases; nucleotides not matched to a gene: 1. There are 12 residues in the CDR3.

The CDR3 coding sequence is TGTGCGAGGGCAGCAAACAATGAGCAGTTCTTC. Amino acid sequence: CARAANNEQFF. The chain is built from TRBV30 and TRBJ2-1; possibly TRBD2 for D (5 bases). Germline CDR1 is GTSNPN and CDR2 is SVGIG (reference sequence). This CDR3 has 11 residues.

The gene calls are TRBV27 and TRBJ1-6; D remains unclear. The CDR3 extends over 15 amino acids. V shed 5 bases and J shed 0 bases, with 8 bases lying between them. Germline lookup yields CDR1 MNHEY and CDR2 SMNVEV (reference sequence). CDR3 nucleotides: TGTGCCAGCAGTACCCCGAGCTCCTATAATTCACCCCTCCACTTT. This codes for CASSTPSSYNSPLHF.

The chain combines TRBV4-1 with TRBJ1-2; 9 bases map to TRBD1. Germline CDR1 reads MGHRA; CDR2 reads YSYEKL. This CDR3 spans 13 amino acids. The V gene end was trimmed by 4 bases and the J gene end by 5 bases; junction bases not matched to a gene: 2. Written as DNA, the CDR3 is TGCGCCAGCAGCCGCGGACAGGGGTATGGCTACACCTTC. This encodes CASSRGQGYGYTF.

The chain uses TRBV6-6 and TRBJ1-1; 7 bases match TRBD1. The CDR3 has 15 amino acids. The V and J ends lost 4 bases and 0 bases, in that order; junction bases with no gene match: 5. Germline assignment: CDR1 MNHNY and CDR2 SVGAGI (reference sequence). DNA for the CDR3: TGTGCCAGCAGTTCCTGGACAGGCCTGAACACTGAAGCTTTCTTT. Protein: CASSSWTGLNTEAFF.

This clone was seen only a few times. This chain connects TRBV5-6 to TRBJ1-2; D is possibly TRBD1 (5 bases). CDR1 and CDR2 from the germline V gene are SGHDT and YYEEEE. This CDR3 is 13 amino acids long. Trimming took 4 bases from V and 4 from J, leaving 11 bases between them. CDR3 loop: CASSPGLVYGYTF. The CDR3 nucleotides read TGTGCCAGCAGCCCGGGACTGGTCTATGGCTACACCTTC.

The DNA of the CDR3 is TGTGCCATCAGTGACAGGGGACGATCTCAAGAGACCCAGTACTTC. This sequence encodes CAISDRGRSQETQYF. The chain uses TRBV10-3 and TRBJ2-5, with D possibly matching TRBD1 (6 bases). Germline assignment: CDR1 ENHRY and CDR2 SYGVKD. The length of the CDR3 is 15 residues. Trimming cost V 3 bases and J 2 bases, with 13 bases left between them.

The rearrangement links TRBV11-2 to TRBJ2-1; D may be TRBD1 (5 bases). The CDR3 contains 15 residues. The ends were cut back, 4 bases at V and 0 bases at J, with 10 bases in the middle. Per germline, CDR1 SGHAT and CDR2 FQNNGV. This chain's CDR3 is CASSYRLSSYNEQFF. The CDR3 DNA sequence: TGTGCCAGCAGCTACAGGTTAAGCTCCTACAATGAGCAGTTCTTC.

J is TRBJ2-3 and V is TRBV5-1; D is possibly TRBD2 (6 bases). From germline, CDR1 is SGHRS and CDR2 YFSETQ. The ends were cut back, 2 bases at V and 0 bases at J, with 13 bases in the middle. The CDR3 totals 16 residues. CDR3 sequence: CASSFFQRASTDTQYF. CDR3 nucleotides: TGCGCCAGCAGCTTCTTCCAGCGGGCTAGCACAGATACGCAGTATTTT.

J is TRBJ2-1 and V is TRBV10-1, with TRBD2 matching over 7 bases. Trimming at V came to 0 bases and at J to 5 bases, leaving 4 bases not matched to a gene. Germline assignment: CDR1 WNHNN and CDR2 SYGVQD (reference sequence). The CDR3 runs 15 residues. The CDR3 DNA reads TGCGCCAGCAGTGAGTCTAGGCTAGCGGACAATGAGCAGTTCTTC. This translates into CASSESRLADNEQFF.